This T cell receptor (beta chain) was identified during a study of T cell changes during pregnancy in multiple sclerosis (dated by TCRdb to between 2018 and 2020). About the study as a whole: The study examined how the T cell repertoire changed over the course of pregnancy in women with multiple sclerosis.

Points on this clone: No antigen is known for it. No qualities accompany the bases; no much larger clone lies one base away.

The library came from the immunoSEQ multiplex PCR assay. The table comes from immuneACCESS by way of TCRdb, which keeps in-frame sequences with V and J called. Part of the clones is missing from these tables; in studies checked, under half for an unresolved V gene and the rest for unknown reasons. The sample data list more than 55,000 clones, and about nine tenths of these were observed just once. Jointly, the top ten make up around 2.2% of the sample. V is trimmed back by 0 bases and J by 4 bases, and the junction contains 6 bases that no gene match accounts for. Via the germline V gene, CDR1 is SGHDT and CDR2 YYEEEE. From the cysteine up to the phenylalanine, the CDR3 has a length of 15 residues. Kept here is only the CDR3 DNA, which spans 45 bases and is read in frame from base 1.

The sequence joins TRBV5-6 to TRBJ2-7, and TRBD1 matches 8 of the central bases. The sequencing used peripheral blood, collected in the third trimester of pregnancy. The receptor was derived from a female donor in good health, enrolled as a control in a pregnancy study. The CDR3 protein is CASSLDGRGQYEQYF. The DNA is as follows: TGTGCCAGCAGCTTGGACGGCAGGGGGCAGTACGAGCAGTACTTC.